Included here is one TCR beta chain sequence, with context. These data originate in a study of blood T cell repertoires in COVID-19. For the study at large: Material from acute and convalescent COVID-19 was sourced from the United States, Italy and Spain. Sample material is recorded as cDNA or gDNA derived from T cells, B-cell-depleted T cells, or PBMCs.

CDR3 length: 15 residues. The V end was cut by 4 bases, the J end by 1 base, with 13 bases between. The V gene's germline CDR1 is SGHDN and CDR2 FVKESK. In the authors' workflow: Reference gene primers were amplified, and this amplification served to estimate nucleated cell counts. Only in-frame clones appear in the TCRdb table, and some are missing; sequencing was by immunoSEQ multiplex PCR. For V, J and clone size, that table is used; D and trimming come from the DNA. In the table there are about 59,000 clones, about 70% of which are singletons. The source is a woman between 70 and 85 years old with acute or convalescent COVID-19. Sequenced material: peripheral blood. The rearrangement joins TRBV14 to TRBJ1-1; D uncertain. For the CDR3, the DNA is TGTGCCAGCAGCCGCGAAGGACTGACGAACACTGAAGCTTTCTTT. It codes for CASSREGLTNTEAFF.